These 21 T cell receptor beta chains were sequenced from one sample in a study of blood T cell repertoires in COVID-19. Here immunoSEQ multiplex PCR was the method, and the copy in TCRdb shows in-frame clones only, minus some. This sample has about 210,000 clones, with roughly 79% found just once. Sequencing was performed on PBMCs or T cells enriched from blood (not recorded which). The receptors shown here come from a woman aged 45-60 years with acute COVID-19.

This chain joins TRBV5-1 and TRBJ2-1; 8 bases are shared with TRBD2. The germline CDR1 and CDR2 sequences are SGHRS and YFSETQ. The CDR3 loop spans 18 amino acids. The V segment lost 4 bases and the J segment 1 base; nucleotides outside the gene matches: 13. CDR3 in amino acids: CASSQREYGGGSYNEQFF. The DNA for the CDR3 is TGCGCCAGCAGCCAGCGGGAGTACGGGGGTGGGTCCTACAATGAGCAGTTCTTC.

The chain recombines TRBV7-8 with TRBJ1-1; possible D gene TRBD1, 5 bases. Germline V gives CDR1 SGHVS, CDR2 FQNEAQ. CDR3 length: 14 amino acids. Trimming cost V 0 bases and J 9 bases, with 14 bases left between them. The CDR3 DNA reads TGTGCCAGCAGCTTAGCTTCGAGTCAGGGAAAAGCTTTCTTT. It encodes CASSLASSQGKAFF.

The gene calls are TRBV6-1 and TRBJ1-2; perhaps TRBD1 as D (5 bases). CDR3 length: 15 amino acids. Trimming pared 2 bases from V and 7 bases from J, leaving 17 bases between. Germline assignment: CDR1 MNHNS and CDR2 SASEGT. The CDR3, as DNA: TGTGCCAGCAGTGAACTGGAGGGGATACGGGGTGGCTACACCTTC. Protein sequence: CASSELEGIRGGYTF.

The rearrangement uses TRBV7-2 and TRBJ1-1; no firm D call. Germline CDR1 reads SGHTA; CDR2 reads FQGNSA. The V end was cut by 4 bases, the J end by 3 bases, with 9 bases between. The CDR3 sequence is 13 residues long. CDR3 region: CASSWSRDTEAFF. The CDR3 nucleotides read TGTGCCAGCAGCTGGTCCCGGGACACTGAAGCTTTCTTT.

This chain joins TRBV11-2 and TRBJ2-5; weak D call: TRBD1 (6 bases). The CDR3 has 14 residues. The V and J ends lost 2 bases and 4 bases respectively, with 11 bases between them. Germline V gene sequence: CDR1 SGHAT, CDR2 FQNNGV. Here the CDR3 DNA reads TGTGCCAGCAGCTTAATCACAGGGATAGAGACCCAGTACTTC. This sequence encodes CASSLITGIETQYF.

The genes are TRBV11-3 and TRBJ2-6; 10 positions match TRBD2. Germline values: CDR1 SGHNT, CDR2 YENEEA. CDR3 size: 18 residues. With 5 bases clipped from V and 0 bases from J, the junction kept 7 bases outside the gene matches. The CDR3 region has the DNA TGTGCCAGCAGCGAAGGGGGACTAGCGATCTCTGGGGCCAACGTCCTGACTTTC. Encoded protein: CASSEGGLAISGANVLTF.

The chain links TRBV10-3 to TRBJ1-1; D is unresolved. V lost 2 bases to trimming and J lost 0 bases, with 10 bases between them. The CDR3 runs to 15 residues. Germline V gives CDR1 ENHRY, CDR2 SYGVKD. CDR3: CAISENQDLNTEAFF. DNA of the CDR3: TGTGCCATCAGTGAGAATCAGGATCTGAACACTGAAGCTTTCTTT.

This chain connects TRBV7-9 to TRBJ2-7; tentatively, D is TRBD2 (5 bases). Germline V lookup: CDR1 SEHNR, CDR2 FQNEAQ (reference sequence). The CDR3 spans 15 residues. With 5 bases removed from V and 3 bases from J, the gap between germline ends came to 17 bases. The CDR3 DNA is TGTGCCAGCAGCCCTCGAGGAGGCTTGAACTACGAGCAGTACTTC. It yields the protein CASSPRGGLNYEQYF.

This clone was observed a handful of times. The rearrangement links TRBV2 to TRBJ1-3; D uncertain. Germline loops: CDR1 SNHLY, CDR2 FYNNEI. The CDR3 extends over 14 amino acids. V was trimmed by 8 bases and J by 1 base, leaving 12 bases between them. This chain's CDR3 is CASFRGSSGNTIYF. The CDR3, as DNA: TGTGCCAGCTTCCGGGGAAGTTCTGGAAACACCATATATTTT. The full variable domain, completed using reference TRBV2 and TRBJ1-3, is EPEVTQTPSHQVTQMGQEVILRCVPISNHLYFYWYRQILGQKVEFLVSFYNNEISEKSEIFDDQFSVERPDGSNFTLKIRSTKLEDSAMYFCASFRGSSGNTIYFGEGSWLTVV.

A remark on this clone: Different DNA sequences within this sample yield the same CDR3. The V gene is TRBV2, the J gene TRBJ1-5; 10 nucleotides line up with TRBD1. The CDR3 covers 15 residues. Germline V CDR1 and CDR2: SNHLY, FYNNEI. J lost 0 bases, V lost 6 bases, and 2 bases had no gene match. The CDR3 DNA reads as TGTGCCAGCAGGCGACAGGGGGCTAGCAATCAGCCCCAGCATTTT. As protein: CASRRQGASNQPQHF.

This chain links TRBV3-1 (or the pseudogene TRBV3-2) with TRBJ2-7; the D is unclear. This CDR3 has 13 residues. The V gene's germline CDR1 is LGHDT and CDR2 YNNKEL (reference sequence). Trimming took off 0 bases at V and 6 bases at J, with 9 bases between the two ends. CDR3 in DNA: TGTGCCAGCAGCCAAGATTCCGTTTTCGAGCAGTACTTC. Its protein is CASSQDSVFEQYF.

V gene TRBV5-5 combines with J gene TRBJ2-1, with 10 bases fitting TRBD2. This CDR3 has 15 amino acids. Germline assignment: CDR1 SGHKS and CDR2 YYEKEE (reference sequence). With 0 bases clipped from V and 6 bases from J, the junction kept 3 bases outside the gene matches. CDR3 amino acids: CASSLVASGGNEQFF. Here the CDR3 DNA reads TGTGCCAGCAGCTTGGTGGCTAGCGGGGGCAATGAGCAGTTCTTC.

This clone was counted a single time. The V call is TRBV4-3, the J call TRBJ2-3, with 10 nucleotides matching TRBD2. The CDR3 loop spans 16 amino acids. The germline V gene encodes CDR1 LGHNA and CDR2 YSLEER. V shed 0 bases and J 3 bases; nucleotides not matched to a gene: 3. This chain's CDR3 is CASSQDLAGGTDTQYF. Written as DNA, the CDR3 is TGCGCCAGCAGCCAAGATTTAGCGGGGGGAACAGATACGCAGTATTTT.

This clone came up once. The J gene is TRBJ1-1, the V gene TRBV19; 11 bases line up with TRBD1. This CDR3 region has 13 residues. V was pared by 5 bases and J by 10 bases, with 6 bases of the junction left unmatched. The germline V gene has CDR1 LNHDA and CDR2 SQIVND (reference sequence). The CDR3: CASSRTGGEGAFF. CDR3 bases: TGTGCCAGTAGTCGGACAGGGGGCGAGGGAGCTTTCTTT.

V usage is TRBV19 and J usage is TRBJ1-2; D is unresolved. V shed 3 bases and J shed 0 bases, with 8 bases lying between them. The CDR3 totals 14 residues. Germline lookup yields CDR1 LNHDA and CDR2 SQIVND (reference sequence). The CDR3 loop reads CASSISVANYGYTF. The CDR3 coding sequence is TGTGCCAGTAGTATTTCGGTGGCTAACTATGGCTACACCTTC.

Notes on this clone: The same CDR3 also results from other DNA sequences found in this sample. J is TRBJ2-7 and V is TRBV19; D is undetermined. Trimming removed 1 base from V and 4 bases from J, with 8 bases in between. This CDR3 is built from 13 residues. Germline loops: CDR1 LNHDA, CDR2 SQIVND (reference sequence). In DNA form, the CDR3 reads TGTGCCAGTAGTATAGGAGGCGGATACGAGCAGTACTTC. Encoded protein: CASSIGGGYEQYF.

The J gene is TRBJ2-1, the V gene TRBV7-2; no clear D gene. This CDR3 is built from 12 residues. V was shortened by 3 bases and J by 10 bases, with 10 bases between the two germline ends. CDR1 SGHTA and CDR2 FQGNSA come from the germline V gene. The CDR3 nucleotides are TGTGCCAGCAGCTTTGCTCTGCGCGAGCAGTTCTTC. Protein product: CASSFALREQFF.

The CDR3: CSVEVGGRETQYF. The CDR3 DNA reads TGCAGCGTTGAAGTAGGTGGGAGGGAGACCCAGTACTTC. The V gene is TRBV29-1, the J gene TRBJ2-5; tentatively, D is TRBD2 (6 bases). CDR1 and CDR2 from the germline V gene are SQVTM and ANQGSEA. The CDR3 has 13 amino acids. Trimming pared 1 base from V and 5 bases from J, leaving 11 bases between.

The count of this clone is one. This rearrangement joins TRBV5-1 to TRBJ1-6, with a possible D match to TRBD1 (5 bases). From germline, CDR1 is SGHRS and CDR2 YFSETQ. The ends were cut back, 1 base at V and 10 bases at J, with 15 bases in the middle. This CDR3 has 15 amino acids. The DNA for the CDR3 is TGCGCCAGCAGCTTGCAAGGGGCAGGTAACTCACCCCTCCACTTT. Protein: CASSLQGAGNSPLHF.

The CDR3 sequence: CASSRSLAGGPADTQYF. DNA of the CDR3: TGTGCCAGCAGCCGATCTCTAGCGGGGGGGCCCGCAGATACGCAGTATTTT. The V call is TRBV7-9, the J call TRBJ2-3; 12 bases line up with TRBD2. The CDR3 spans 17 residues. The germline V gene has CDR1 SEHNR and CDR2 FQNEAQ (reference sequence). The V gene end was trimmed by 5 bases and the J gene end by 4 bases; junction bases not matched to a gene: 10.

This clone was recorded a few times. The chain's CDR3 is CASSSGTGGYTDTQYF. DNA of the CDR3: TGTGCCAGCTCATCCGGGACAGGGGGATACACAGATACGCAGTATTTT. The J gene is TRBJ2-3, the V gene TRBV18; 11 nucleotides agree with TRBD1. CDR3 size: 16 residues. Germline V lookup: CDR1 KGHSH, CDR2 LQKENI. V gave up 5 bases and J gave up 2 bases; unmatched junction bases: 6.